The rows below give T cell receptor beta chains drawn from one sample of a study of T cells in localized non-small cell lung cancer. Assay used: immunoSEQ multiplex PCR; TCRdb lists only in-frame clones, some missing. The sample includes approximately 46,000 clones, 81% of them seen just once. The sample was peripheral blood mononuclear cells, taken before any cancer treatment. These receptors all come from a man aged 35-69 years with stage III lung adenocarcinoma. Each CDR3 is given with its conserved first and last residue. Rows may omit the clone size; those that give it use once, few, many or a size class.

>15|TRBV27|TRBJ2-1|.
CGTGLAGDPGGEQFF
>15|TRBV25-1|TRBJ2-5|.
CASSEPRSGIETQYF
>13|TRBV9|TRBJ2-7|.
CASSASQGYEQYF
>15|TRBV10-2|TRBJ2-1|few
CASSETNPSINEQFF
>15|TRBV2|TRBJ2-4|.
CASSEGSGGGNIQYF
>14|TRBV5-1|TRBJ2-5|.
CASSLVGPGETQYF
>14|TRBV30|TRBJ2-7|.
CAWSLTGIQYEQYF
>14|TRBV5-6|TRBJ1-6|.
CASSLGRLNSPLHF
>11|TRBV10-1|TRBJ2-7|.
CASSIAGEQYF
>14|TRBV5-4|TRBJ2-3|.
CASSDRAGADTQYF
>15|TRBV5-6|TRBJ2-3|.
CASSFGGPRTDTQYF
>14|TRBV7-7|TRBJ2-7|.
CASSLSEGSYEQYF
>13|TRBV6-5|TRBJ1-5|.
CASSYDSNQPQHF
>14|TRBV5-8|TRBJ2-7|once
CASSLWTGTYEQYF
>12|TRBV5-4|TRBJ1-1|.
CASSLEYQGAFF
>20|TRBV4-1|TRBJ1-3|.
CASSQHRQGIWDSSGNTIYF
>13|TRBV29-1|TRBJ1-4|few
CSAAGQGNEKLFF
>14|TRBV6-1|TRBJ2-3|.
CASSLGWDTDTQYF
>14|TRBV11-2|TRBJ1-1|.
CASSSLRVNTEAFF
>13|TRBV5-1|TRBJ2-7|.
CASRKDRAYEQYF
>16|TRBV11-1|TRBJ2-2|.
CASSLSEGGGTGELFF
>13|TRBV6-5|TRBJ1-2|.
CASRTGGYYGYTF
>15|TRBV7-6|TRBJ2-3|.
CASSLGGGGTDTQYF
>14|TRBV5-6|TRBJ1-1|.
CASSTLRGRNEAFF